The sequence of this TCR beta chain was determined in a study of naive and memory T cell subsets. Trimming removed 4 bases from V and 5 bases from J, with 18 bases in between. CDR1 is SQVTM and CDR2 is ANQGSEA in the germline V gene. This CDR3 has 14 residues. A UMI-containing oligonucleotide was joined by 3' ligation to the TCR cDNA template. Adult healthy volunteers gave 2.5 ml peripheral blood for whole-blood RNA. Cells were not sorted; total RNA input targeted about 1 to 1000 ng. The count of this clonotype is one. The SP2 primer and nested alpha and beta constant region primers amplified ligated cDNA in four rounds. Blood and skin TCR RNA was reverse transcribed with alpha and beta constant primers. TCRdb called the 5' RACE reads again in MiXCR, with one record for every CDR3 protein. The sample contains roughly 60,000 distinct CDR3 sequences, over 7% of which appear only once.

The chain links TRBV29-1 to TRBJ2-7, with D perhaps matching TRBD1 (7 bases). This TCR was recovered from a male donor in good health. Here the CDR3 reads CSVVGPDREDEQYF. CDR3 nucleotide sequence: TGCAGCGTTGTGGGACCAGACAGGGAGGACGAGCAGTACTTC.